The next 10 T cell receptor beta chains were all read from a single sample in a study of identical twins. TCRdb processed the 5' RACE reads anew with MiXCR; each CDR3 protein has one entry. Among around 670,000 distinct CDR3 sequences listed, around 6% were seen once. The sequenced sample consisted of naive T cells sorted from blood. The source of these receptors is a man aged 18 to 35 in good health.

This clonotype was seen at least ten times. V is TRBV11-2 and J is TRBJ2-5; D is unclear. Germline V gives CDR1 SGHAT, CDR2 FQNNGV. The V end was cut by 1 base, the J end by 5 bases, with 11 bases between. The CDR3 loop spans 14 amino acids. The CDR3 coding sequence is TGTGCCAGCAGCTTAGGTGGCTATCTGGAGACCCAGTACTTC. This translates into CASSLGGYLETQYF.

This clonotype was recorded at least ten times. The J gene is TRBJ2-7, the V gene TRBV4-1; tentatively, D is TRBD1 or TRBD2 (6 bases each). Germline V CDR1 and CDR2: MGHRA, YSYEKL. Trimming took 2 bases from V and 4 from J, leaving 12 bases between them. This CDR3 spans 14 amino acids. CDR3 protein: CASSQLQGTYEQYV. In nucleotides, the CDR3 is TGCGCCAGCAGCCAACTTCAGGGGACTTACGAGCAGTACGTC.

This clonotype has a count of ten or more. V usage is TRBV27 and J usage is TRBJ2-4, with D maybe TRBD1 (5 bases). Per germline, CDR1 MNHEY and CDR2 SMNVEV (reference sequence). Trimming shortened V by 2 bases and J by 4 bases, and 15 bases separated the two germline ends. The CDR3 consists of 16 residues. The CDR3 region has the DNA TGTGCCAGCAGTTTAACGAGCAGGGCAGGAAAAAACATTCAGTACTTC. It codes for CASSLTSRAGKNIQYF.

Ten or more counts support this clonotype. The chain recombines TRBV4-1 with TRBJ1-2; 7 nucleotides line up with TRBD1. This CDR3 is built from 16 residues. After removal of 1 base from V and 7 bases from J, the junction contained 12 bases not matched to a gene. Germline V lookup: CDR1 MGHRA, CDR2 YSYEKL. The CDR3 nucleotides read TGCGCCAGCAGCCAAGGAGGCACAGGGGACTTTAGTGGCTACACCTTC. Amino acid sequence: CASSQGGTGDFSGYTF.

This clonotype was observed many times. V is TRBV12-3 or TRBV12-4 and J is TRBJ2-1; maybe TRBD2 (6 bases). The CDR3 covers 15 residues. V lost 5 bases, J lost 4 bases, and 15 bases lay in between. The CDR3 nucleotides read TGTGCCAGCAGTGCCCTAGCGCTCGGTTACAATGAGCAGTTCTTC. Translation: CASSALALGYNEQFF.

The V and J genes are TRBV30 and TRBJ2-1; the D is unclear. Trimming took 0 bases from V and 3 from J, leaving 15 bases between them. This CDR3 region has 16 residues. Germline assignment: CDR1 GTSNPN and CDR2 SVGIG (reference sequence). As DNA, the CDR3 is TGTGCCTGGAGTGTACCCCCTCCGAAACGCTACAATGAGCAGTTCTTC. It yields the protein CAWSVPPPKRYNEQFF.

The sample holds many counts of this clonotype. The genes are TRBV5-6 and TRBJ1-2; D gene uncertain. This CDR3 region has 12 residues. V was clipped by 4 bases and J by 13 bases, with 17 bases between them. Germline V gene data show CDR1 as SGHDT and CDR2 as YYEEEE. The CDR3 DNA sequence: TGTGCCAGCAGCCCTAGGACGGCGGCCCCCACCTTC. Translation gives CASSPRTAAPTF.

Ten or more counts support this clonotype. V and J are TRBV6-5 and TRBJ2-7; 12 bases fit TRBD2. V lost 4 bases, J lost 3 bases, and 4 bases stayed unmatched. CDR1 MNHEY and CDR2 SVGAGI come from the germline V gene. CDR3 length equals 15 residues. This chain's CDR3 is CASSSGLAGIYEQYF. The CDR3, as DNA: TGTGCCAGCAGTTCGGGACTAGCGGGCATCTACGAGCAGTACTTC.

In its sample, this clonotype was seen a few times. The rearrangement uses TRBV28 and TRBJ2-7; D might be TRBD1 or TRBD2, each matching 5 bases. Germline CDR1 MDHEN, CDR2 SYDVKM. CDR3 length: 13 amino acids. V gave up 7 bases and J gave up 3 bases, with 13 bases separating them. DNA of the CDR3: TGTGCCAGCACCCCTATGGGGGTCTACGAGCAGTACGTC. Its translation: CASTPMGVYEQYV.

This clonotype was seen more than once but under ten times. The rearrangement joins TRBV10-3 to TRBJ1-1, with 9 nucleotides matching TRBD1. The CDR3 has 17 amino acids. V was clipped by 6 bases and J by 0 bases; unmatched bases: 11. Germline V lookup: CDR1 ENHRY, CDR2 SYGVKD. Written as DNA, the CDR3 is TGTGCCATCAGCCGCGGGAGGACAGGGGATATGAACACTGAAGCTTTCTTT. This codes for CAISRGRTGDMNTEAFF.